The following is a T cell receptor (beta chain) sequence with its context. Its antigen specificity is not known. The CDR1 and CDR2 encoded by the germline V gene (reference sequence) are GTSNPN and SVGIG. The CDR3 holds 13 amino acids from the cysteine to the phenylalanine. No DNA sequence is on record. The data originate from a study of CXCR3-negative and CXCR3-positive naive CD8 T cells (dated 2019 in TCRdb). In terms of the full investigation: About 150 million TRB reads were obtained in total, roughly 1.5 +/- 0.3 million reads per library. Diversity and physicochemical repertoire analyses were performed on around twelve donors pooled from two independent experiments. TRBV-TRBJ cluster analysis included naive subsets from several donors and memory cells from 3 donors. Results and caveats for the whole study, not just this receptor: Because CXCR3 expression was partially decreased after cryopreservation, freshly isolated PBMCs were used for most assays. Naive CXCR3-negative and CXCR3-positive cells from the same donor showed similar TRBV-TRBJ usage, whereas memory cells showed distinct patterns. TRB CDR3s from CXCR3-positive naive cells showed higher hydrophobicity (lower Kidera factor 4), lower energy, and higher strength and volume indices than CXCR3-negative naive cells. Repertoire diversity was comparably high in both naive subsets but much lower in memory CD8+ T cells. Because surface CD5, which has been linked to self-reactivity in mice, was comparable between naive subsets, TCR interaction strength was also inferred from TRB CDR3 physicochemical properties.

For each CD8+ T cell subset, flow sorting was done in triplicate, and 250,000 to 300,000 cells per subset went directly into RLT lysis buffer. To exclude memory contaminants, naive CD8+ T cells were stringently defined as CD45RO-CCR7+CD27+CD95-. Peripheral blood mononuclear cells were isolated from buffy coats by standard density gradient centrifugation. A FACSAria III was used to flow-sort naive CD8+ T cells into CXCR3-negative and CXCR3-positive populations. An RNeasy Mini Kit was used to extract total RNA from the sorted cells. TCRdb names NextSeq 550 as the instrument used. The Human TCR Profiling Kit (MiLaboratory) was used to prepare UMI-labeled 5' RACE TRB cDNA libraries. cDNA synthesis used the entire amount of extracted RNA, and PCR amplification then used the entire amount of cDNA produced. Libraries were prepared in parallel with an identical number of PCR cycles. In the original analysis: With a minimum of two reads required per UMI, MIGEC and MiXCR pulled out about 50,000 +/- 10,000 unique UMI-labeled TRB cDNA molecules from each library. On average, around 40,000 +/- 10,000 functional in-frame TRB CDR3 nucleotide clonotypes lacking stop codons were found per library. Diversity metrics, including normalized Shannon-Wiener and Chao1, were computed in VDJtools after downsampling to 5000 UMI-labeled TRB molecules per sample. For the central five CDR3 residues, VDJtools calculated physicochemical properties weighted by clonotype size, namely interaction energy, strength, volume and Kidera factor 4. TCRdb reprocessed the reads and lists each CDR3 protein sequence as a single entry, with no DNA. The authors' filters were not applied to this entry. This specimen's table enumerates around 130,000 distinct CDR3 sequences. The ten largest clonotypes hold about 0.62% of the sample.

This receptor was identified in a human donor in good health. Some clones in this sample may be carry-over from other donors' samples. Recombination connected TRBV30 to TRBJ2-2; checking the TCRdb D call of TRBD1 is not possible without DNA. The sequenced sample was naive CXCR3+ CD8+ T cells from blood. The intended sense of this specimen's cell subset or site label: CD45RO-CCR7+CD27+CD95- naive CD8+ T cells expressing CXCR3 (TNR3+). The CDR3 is CAWTGASTGELFF.